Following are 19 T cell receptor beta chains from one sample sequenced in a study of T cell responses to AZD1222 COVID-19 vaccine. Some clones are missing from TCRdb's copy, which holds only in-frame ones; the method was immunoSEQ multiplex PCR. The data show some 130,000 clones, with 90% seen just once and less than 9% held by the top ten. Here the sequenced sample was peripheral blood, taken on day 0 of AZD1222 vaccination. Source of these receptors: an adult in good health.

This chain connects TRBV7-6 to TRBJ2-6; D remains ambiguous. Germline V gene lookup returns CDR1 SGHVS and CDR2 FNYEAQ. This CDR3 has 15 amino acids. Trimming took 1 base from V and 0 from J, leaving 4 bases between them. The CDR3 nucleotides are TGTGCCAGCAGCTTAGGAGGCTCTGGGGCCAACGTCCTGACTTTC. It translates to CASSLGGSGANVLTF.

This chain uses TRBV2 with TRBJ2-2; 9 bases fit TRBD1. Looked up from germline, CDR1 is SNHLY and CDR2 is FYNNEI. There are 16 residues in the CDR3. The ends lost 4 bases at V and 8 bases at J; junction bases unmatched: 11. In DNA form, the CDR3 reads TGTGCCAGCAGTGGAACCGGGACAGGGTCGGGGGGGGAGCTGTTTTTT. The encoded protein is CASSGTGTGSGGELFF.

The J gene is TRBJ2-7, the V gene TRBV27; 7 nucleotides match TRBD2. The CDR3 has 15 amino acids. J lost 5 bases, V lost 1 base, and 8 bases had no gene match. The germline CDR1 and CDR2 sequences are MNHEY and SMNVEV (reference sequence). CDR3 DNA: TGTGCCAGCAGTTTATTCCTAGCGGCCCTCCACGAGCAGTACTTC. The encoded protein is CASSLFLAALHEQYF.

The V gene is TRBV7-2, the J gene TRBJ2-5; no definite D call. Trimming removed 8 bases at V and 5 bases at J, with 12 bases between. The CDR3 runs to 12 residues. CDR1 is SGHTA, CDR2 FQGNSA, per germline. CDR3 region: CASRTIRETQYF. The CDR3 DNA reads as TGTGCCAGCCGTACGATTCGGGAGACCCAGTACTTC.

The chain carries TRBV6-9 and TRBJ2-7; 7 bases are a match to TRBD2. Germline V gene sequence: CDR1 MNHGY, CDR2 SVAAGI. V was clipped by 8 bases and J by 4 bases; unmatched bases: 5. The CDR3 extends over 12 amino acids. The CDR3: CASRIAGYEQYF. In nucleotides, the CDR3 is TGTGCCAGCCGGATAGCGGGTTACGAGCAGTACTTC.

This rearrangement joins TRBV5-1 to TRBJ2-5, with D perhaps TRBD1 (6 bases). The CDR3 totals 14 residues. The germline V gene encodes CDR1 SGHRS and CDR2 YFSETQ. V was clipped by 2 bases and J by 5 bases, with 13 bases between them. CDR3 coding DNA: TGCGCCAGCAGCTTTGGGGGACAAGGGGAGACCCAGTACTTC. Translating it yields CASSFGGQGETQYF.

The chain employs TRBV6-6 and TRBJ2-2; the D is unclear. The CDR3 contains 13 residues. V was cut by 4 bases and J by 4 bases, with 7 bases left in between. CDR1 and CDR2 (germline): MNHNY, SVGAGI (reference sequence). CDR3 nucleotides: TGTGCCAGCAGTTCTGGACGCACCGGGGAGCTGTTTTTT. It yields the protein CASSSGRTGELFF.

The CDR3 nucleotides are TGTGCCAGCAGCCTCAGTTGGGGGTCCACCTACGAGCAGTACTTC. As protein: CASSLSWGSTYEQYF. The V and J genes are TRBV7-9 and TRBJ2-7; D assignment may be TRBD1 or TRBD2 (5 bases each). CDR1 and CDR2 (germline): SEHNR, FQNEAQ (reference sequence). The V end was cut by 5 bases, the J end by 2 bases, with 16 bases between. CDR3 length: 15 amino acids.

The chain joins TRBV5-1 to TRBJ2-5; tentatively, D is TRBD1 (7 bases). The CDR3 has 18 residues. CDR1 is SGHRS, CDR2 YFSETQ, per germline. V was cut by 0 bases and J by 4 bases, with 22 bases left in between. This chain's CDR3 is CASSLEPLSRQGGETQYF. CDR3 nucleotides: TGCGCCAGCAGCTTGGAACCCTTAAGTCGGCAGGGGGGAGAGACCCAGTACTTC.

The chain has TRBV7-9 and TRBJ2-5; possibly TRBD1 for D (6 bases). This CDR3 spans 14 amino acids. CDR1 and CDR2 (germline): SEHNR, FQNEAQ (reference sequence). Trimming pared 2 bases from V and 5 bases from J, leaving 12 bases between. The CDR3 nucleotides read TGTGCCAGCAGCTTATTGGGGGCTGGGGAGACCCAGTACTTC. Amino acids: CASSLLGAGETQYF.

DNA for the CDR3: TGCGCCAGCAGTGTAGAGACAGGTGGGTACGAGCAGTACTTC. It yields the protein CASSVETGGYEQYF. V and J are TRBV4-1 and TRBJ2-7; D is perhaps TRBD1 (6 bases). The germline V and J ends were trimmed by 6 bases and 4 bases, with 16 bases remaining between them. The CDR3 has 14 amino acids. Germline assignment: CDR1 MGHRA and CDR2 YSYEKL.

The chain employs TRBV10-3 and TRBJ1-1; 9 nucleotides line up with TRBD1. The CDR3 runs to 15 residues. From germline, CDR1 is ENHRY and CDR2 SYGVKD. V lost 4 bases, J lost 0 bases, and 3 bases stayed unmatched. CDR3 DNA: TGTGCCATCAGTGGAACAGGGGGCGTGAACACTGAAGCTTTCTTT. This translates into CAISGTGGVNTEAFF.

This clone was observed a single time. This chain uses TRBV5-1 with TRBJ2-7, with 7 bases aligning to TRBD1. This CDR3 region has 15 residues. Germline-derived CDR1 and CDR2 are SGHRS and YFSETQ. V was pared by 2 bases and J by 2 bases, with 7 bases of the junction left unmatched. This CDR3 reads CASSLAAGGPYEQYF. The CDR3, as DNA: TGCGCCAGCAGCTTAGCTGCAGGGGGACCCTACGAGCAGTACTTC.

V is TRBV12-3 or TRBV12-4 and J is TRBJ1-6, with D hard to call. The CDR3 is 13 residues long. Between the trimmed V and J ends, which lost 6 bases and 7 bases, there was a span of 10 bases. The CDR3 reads CASSLLNNSPLHF. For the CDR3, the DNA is TGTGCCAGCAGCCTCCTAAACAATTCACCCCTCCACTTT.

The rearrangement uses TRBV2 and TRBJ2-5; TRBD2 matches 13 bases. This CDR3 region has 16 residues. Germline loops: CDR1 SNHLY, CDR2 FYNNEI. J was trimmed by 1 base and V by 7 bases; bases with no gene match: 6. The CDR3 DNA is TGTGCCAGCACCAGACTAGCGGGGGGCCCCCAAGAGACCCAGTACTTC. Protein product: CASTRLAGGPQETQYF.

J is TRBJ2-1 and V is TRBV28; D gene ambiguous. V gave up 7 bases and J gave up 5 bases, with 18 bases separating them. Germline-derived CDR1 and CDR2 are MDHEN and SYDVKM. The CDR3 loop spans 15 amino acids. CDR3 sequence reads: CASNPWQVRNNEQFF. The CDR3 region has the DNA TGTGCCAGCAATCCTTGGCAGGTTCGGAACAATGAGCAGTTCTTC.

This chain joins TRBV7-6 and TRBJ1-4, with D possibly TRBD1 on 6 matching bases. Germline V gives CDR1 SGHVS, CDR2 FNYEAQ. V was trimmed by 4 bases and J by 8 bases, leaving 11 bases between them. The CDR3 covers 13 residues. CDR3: CASSYGDIEKLFF. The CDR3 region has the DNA TGTGCCAGCAGCTACGGGGACATCGAAAAACTGTTTTTT.

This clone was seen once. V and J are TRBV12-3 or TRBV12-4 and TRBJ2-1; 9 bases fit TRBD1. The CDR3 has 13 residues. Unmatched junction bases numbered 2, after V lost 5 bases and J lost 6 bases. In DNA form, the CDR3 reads TGTGCCAGCAGTCCGGGACAGGGCAATGAGCAGTTCTTC. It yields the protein CASSPGQGNEQFF.

CDR3 sequence: CASSFRNQPQHF. The CDR3 DNA is TGTGCCAGCAGCTTCCGGAATCAGCCCCAGCATTTT. The V gene is TRBV5-4, the J gene TRBJ1-5; D gene unclear. In germline, CDR1 is SGHNT, CDR2 YYREEE (reference sequence). Trimming removed 2 bases at V and 4 bases at J, with 4 bases between. The CDR3 contains 12 residues.